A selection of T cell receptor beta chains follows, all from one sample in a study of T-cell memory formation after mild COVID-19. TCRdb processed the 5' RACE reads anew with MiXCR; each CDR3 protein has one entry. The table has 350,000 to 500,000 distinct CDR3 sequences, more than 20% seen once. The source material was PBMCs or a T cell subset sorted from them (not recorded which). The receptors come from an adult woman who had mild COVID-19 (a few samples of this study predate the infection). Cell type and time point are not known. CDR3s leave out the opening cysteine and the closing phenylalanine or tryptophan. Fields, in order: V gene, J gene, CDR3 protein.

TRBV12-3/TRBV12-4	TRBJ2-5	ASSLSPMETQY
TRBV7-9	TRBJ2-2	AVDGQEVLNTGELF
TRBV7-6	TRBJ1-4	ASSLGRTNTNEKLF
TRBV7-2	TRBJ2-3	ASSRDGTSTDTQY
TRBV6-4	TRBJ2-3	ASRESGSGRDTQY
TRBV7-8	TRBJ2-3	ASSLGSGGGTDTQY
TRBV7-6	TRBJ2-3	ASSSYGTRDSDTQY
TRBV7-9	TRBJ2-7	ASSLAAGSFFYEQY
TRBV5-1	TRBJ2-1	ASSWGQGADNEQF
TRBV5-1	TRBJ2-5	ASSLSQAETQY
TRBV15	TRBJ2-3	ATSSAKTSGLPTDTQY
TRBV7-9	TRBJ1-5	ASSLEVRGSQH
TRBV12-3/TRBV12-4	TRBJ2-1	ASSLVGQGNNEQF
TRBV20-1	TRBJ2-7	SASQGAYEQY
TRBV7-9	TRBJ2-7	ASSPGTSGSDEQY
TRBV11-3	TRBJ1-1	ASSLGDRANTEAF
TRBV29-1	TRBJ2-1	SVALAGVVNEQF
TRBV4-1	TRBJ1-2	ASSQSLGQDYGYT
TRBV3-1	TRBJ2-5	ASRLAGKVQETQY
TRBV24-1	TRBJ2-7	ATSDPLEPYEQY
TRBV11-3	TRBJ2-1	ASSLRTTTYNEQF
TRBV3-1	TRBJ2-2	ASSRGTGDTGELF
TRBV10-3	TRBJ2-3	ASSGMYTDTQY
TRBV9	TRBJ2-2	ASSWGQGTTGELF
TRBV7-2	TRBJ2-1	ASTTSAGNEQF
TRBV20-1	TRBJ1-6	SAVSGTGGSPLH
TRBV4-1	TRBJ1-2	ASSHPPKGKILGGYT
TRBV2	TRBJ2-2	ASGGKGNTGELF
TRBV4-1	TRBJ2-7	ASSQVGITSYEQY
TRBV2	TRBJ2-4	ASRGAGADKNIQY